A single sample is the source of the 14 T cell receptor beta chains below, sequenced in a study of T cells in Graves' hyperthyroidism and ophthalmopathy. TCR beta CDR3 sequences were amplified from RNA transcripts. The HTBI primer set drove a first-round RT-PCR of the TCR CDR3. TCRdb itself ran the multiplex PCR reads through MiXCR, one entry per CDR3 protein. The sample shows more than 350,000 distinct CDR3 sequences, nearly 15% of them seen only once. The specimen was blood. The receptors come from a woman aged 55-70 years with Graves' ophthalmopathy.

This clonotype has more than one count but fewer than ten. This chain uses TRBV2 with TRBJ2-2; 11 nucleotides match TRBD1. The CDR3 is 16 amino acids. V lost 5 bases to trimming and J lost 4 bases; unmatched junction nucleotides: 6. CDR1 is SNHLY, CDR2 FYNNEI, per germline. Here the CDR3 DNA reads TGTGCCAGCAGTCCCTCGGGACAGGGGGGCACCGGGGAGCTGTTTTTT. Translated: CASSPSGQGGTGELFF.

This clonotype was picked up many times. The chain is built from TRBV5-1 and TRBJ2-5, with 11 bases fitting TRBD1. The CDR3 has 16 residues. Germline loops: CDR1 SGHRS, CDR2 YFSETQ. With 0 bases clipped from V and 5 bases from J, the junction kept 6 bases outside the gene matches. The CDR3 region is CASSLEDRGLGETQYF. Written as DNA, the CDR3 is TGCGCCAGCAGCTTGGAGGACAGGGGGCTTGGGGAGACCCAGTACTTC.

This clonotype showed up many times. V gene TRBV2 combines with J gene TRBJ1-5; a possible D gene is TRBD1 (5 bases). This CDR3 contains 12 residues. The germline V gene encodes CDR1 SNHLY and CDR2 FYNNEI. The ends were cut back, 6 bases at V and 7 bases at J, with 10 bases in the middle. The CDR3 here is CASRGEAQPQHF. In nucleotides, the CDR3 is TGTGCCAGCAGAGGGGAGGCACAGCCCCAGCATTTT.

This clonotype showed up many times. The chain combines TRBV2 with TRBJ2-7; 8 positions match TRBD2. The length of the CDR3 is 13 residues. J lost 3 bases, V lost 9 bases, and 7 bases had no gene match. Germline CDR1 SNHLY, CDR2 FYNNEI. The CDR3 loop is CASLREDFYEQYF. The CDR3 bases are TGTGCCAGTCTGCGGGAGGACTTCTACGAGCAGTACTTC.

The sample holds many counts of this clonotype. This chain joins TRBV5-6 and TRBJ2-3, with a weak D call TRBD1 (6 bases). Germline-derived CDR1 and CDR2 are SGHDT and YYEEEE. This CDR3 spans 14 amino acids. V shed 1 base and J shed 1 base, with 7 bases lying between them. The CDR3 bases are TGTGCCAGCAGCTTGAACAGGGGCACAGATACGCAGTATTTT. Translating gives CASSLNRGTDTQYF.

This clonotype was found many times. The V gene is TRBV5-1, the J gene TRBJ2-7, with 9 positions matching TRBD1. V lost 5 bases to trimming and J lost 5 bases; unmatched junction nucleotides: 5. The CDR3 is 13 residues long. Germline V gene lookup returns CDR1 SGHRS and CDR2 YFSETQ. The CDR3 protein is CASRGQGNDEQYF. The CDR3 DNA reads TGCGCCAGCAGGGGACAGGGAAATGACGAGCAGTACTTC. The variable domain in full, with the rest retrieved from reference TRBV5-1 and TRBJ2-7, is KAGVTQTPRYLIKTRGQQVTLSCSPISGHRSVSWYQQTPGQGLQFLFEYFSETQRNKGNFPGRFSGRQFSNSRSEMNVSTLELGDSALYLCASRGQGNDEQYFGPGTRLTVT.

This clonotype appeared many times. The gene calls are TRBV7-2 and TRBJ2-2; weak D call: TRBD1 (6 bases). This CDR3 has 17 amino acids. Germline V CDR1 and CDR2: SGHTA, FQGNSA. The V end lost 5 bases, the J end lost 3 bases, and 19 bases lay between the germline ends. The CDR3 loop reads CASSPGQLAGYTGELFF. The DNA for the CDR3 is TGTGCCAGCAGCCCGGGACAACTTGCTGGGTACACCGGGGAGCTGTTTTTT.

The table lists this clonotype with many counts. The genes are TRBV28 and TRBJ2-3; D is perhaps TRBD2 (6 bases). This CDR3 is 14 amino acids long. V was clipped by 7 bases and J by 2 bases, with 13 bases between them. Per the germline V gene, CDR1 is MDHEN and CDR2 is SYDVKM. The CDR3 nucleotides read TGTGCCAGCACAACCGGGAGTTACACAGATACGCAGTATTTT. Protein: CASTTGSYTDTQYF.

This clonotype was picked up many times. This sequence joins TRBV20-1 and TRBJ2-7; no clear D gene. Germline V gives CDR1 DFQATT, CDR2 SNEGSKA (reference sequence). The ends were cut back, 0 bases at V and 2 bases at J, with 8 bases in the middle. The CDR3 is 13 residues long. The CDR3 here is CSARDWSAYEQYF. The CDR3 region has the DNA TGCAGTGCTAGAGATTGGAGCGCCTACGAGCAGTACTTC.

This clonotype was observed many times. CDR3 sequence reads: CSARVGQGASYNEQFF. The CDR3 bases are TGCAGTGCTAGAGTGGGACAGGGGGCTTCCTACAATGAGCAGTTCTTC. The V and J genes are TRBV20-1 and TRBJ2-1; TRBD1 matches 12 bases. The CDR3 loop spans 16 amino acids. The V gene's germline CDR1 is DFQATT and CDR2 SNEGSKA (reference sequence). Unmatched junction bases numbered 2, after V lost 1 base and J lost 1 base.

This clonotype was seen many times. The chain links TRBV5-1 to TRBJ2-3; a possible D gene is TRBD2 (6 bases). In germline, CDR1 is SGHRS, CDR2 YFSETQ. V lost 4 bases and J 4 bases, leaving 13 bases between the germline ends. CDR3 size: 14 residues. DNA for the CDR3: TGCGCCAGCAGCCAGGGAGGAAATCCAGATACGCAGTATTTT. This codes for CASSQGGNPDTQYF.

At least ten counts were recorded for this clonotype. The rearrangement joins TRBV5-1 to TRBJ1-4; 7 nucleotides line up with TRBD1. V was pared by 4 bases and J by 7 bases, with 7 bases of the junction left unmatched. Germline lookup yields CDR1 SGHRS and CDR2 YFSETQ. The CDR3 has 14 residues. CDR3 sequence reads: CASSPRTGTEKLFF. The CDR3 bases are TGCGCCAGCAGCCCGAGGACAGGAACTGAAAAACTGTTTTTT.

At least ten counts were recorded for this clonotype. This chain connects TRBV5-1 to TRBJ2-2, with a weak D call TRBD1 (8 bases). CDR1 and CDR2 (germline): SGHRS, YFSETQ. V lost 4 bases, J lost 6 bases, and 25 bases lay in between. The CDR3 has 18 amino acids. CDR3 residues: CASSGSWTGRGTAGELFF. In DNA, the CDR3 is TGCGCCAGCAGCGGCTCGTGGACAGGGAGGGGGACAGCCGGGGAGCTGTTTTTT.

This clonotype was detected a few times. The chain joins TRBV6-5 to TRBJ2-1, with 12 bases that match TRBD2. V was pared by 1 base and J by 8 bases, with 3 bases of the junction left unmatched. The CDR3 consists of 15 residues. Germline V gene data show CDR1 as MNHEY and CDR2 as SVGAGI. CDR3 amino acids: CASSYWTSGKDEQFF. CDR3 DNA: TGTGCCAGCAGTTACTGGACTAGCGGGAAAGATGAGCAGTTCTTC.